The rows below give T cell receptor beta chains drawn from one sample of a study of blood T cell repertoires in COVID-19. Produced via immunoSEQ multiplex PCR; TCRdb's table is partial and in-frame only. The table has about 89,000 clones, nearly 95% seen once. Sequenced material: peripheral blood. Receptor source: a human donor with active COVID-19. The donor label of this sample is uncertain. Each CDR3 is given with its conserved first and last residue. The D gene is left open where the match is weak. The size field is filled for only some rows; it gives once, few, many or a size class.

- | TRBJ1-6 | TRBV3-1/TRBV3-2 | TRBD1 | TGTGCCAGCAGTCTGACAGGGGTTAATTCACCCCTCCACTTT | CASSLTGVNSPLHF
- | TRBJ1-2 | TRBV5-4 | - | TGTGCCAGCAGCCCCTCGAATGGCAAAAATGGCTACACCTTC | CASSPSNGKNGYTF
- | TRBJ1-2 | TRBV19 | - | TGTGCCAGTAGTACCCCCGGGTCTTCCCTGAAAGATGGCTACACCTTC | CASSTPGSSLKDGYTF
once | TRBJ2-3 | TRBV7-2 | TRBD2 | TGTGCCAGCAGGGGGGAAGCGGGAGGGACAGATACGCAGTATTTT | CASRGEAGGTDTQYF
- | TRBJ2-5 | TRBV9 | - | TGTGCCAGCAGCGAAGCGGGTGGAGTGGGGGCCCAGTACTTC | CASSEAGGVGAQYF
- | TRBJ2-7 | TRBV6-5 | - | TGTGCCAGCAGTTCCGTAGGGACTTCCCGAGATGAGCAGTACTTC | CASSSVGTSRDEQYF
- | TRBJ2-1 | TRBV2 | TRBD1 | TGTGCCAGCAGGCGGACAGGGGGGGTCCACTACAATGAGCAGTTCTTC | CASRRTGGVHYNEQFF
- | TRBJ1-4 | TRBV6-1 | - | TGTGCCAGCAGTGAAACAGGCACCCTCGCTAATGAAAAACTGTTTTTT | CASSETGTLANEKLFF
- | TRBJ2-1 | TRBV5-1 | TRBD1 | TGCGCCAGCAGCTTGGACGGGGACAGGGGGGCTGAGCAGTTCTTC | CASSLDGDRGAEQFF
- | TRBJ2-3 | TRBV27 | - | TGTGCCAGCAGTCCGACGGGACTTCCAGATACGCAGTATTTT | CASSPTGLPDTQYF
- | TRBJ1-2 | TRBV5-1 | - | TGCGCCAGCAGCTCCGACTCACACAGGGTTAGGGGCTATGGCTACACCTTC | CASSSDSHRVRGYGYTF
- | TRBJ2-1 | TRBV6-6 | TRBD2 | TGTGCCAGCAGTTCAGCGGGAGGGCCTAGGGATGAGCAGTTCTTC | CASSSAGGPRDEQFF
once | TRBJ2-1 | TRBV6-4 | TRBD2 | TGTGCCAGCAGTTCCTCTAGCGGGATGGCTGAGCAGTTCTTC | CASSSSSGMAEQFF
- | TRBJ2-7 | TRBV11-3 | TRBD1 | TGTGCCAGCAGCTTAGACCTGACAGGGGGGACCTACGAGCAGTACTTC | CASSLDLTGGTYEQYF
- | TRBJ1-2 | TRBV10-3 | TRBD1 | TGTGCCATCATGGGACAGGGGGCGAACTATGGCTACACCTTC | CAIMGQGANYGYTF
- | TRBJ2-3 | TRBV4-2 | - | TGTGCCAGCAGCCAAGGCCGGGACTCAGATACGCAGTATTTT | CASSQGRDSDTQYF
- | TRBJ2-7 | TRBV4-3 | TRBD2 | TGCGCCAGCAGCCGTGGGACTAGCGGGAGGGCCCGCTCCTACGAGCAGTACTTC | CASSRGTSGRARSYEQYF
- | TRBJ1-1 | TRBV28 | - | TGTGCCAGTGGACAGTTGAACACTGAAGCTTTCTTT | CASGQLNTEAFF
- | TRBJ2-3 | TRBV5-1 | - | TGCGCCAGCAGCCTGGGAGAGTCCACAGATACGCAGTATTTT | CASSLGESTDTQYF
once | TRBJ2-1 | TRBV3-1/TRBV3-2 | TRBD2 | TGTGCCAGCAGCCAAGATCTAGCGGGACCAACGGGGGAGCAGTTCTTC | CASSQDLAGPTGEQFF
- | TRBJ2-2 | TRBV6-5 | TRBD1 | TGTGCCAGCAGCCACAGGGGCACCGGGGAGCTGTTTTTT | CASSHRGTGELFF
- | TRBJ2-1 | TRBV5-5 | TRBD2 | TGTGCCAGCAGCTCTTCCGGGACTAGCGGGGTGATACCTACCTTCTTC | CASSSSGTSGVIPTFF
- | TRBJ2-5 | TRBV5-1 | TRBD1 | TGCGCCAGCAGTCAGGGGGCCTTACAAGAGACCCAGTACTTC | CASSQGALQETQYF
- | TRBJ1-4 | TRBV7-9 | - | TGTGCCAGCAGCTTAGGGGCAGGCGTCGATGAAAAACTGTTTTTT | CASSLGAGVDEKLFF
- | TRBJ1-1 | TRBV10-3 | - | TGTGCCATCACCAGGGATAGGAACACTGAAGCTTTCTTT | CAITRDRNTEAFF
- | TRBJ2-1 | TRBV24-1 | - | TGTGCCTCTTCTGAAGGCGGGATCCGGGGCAATGAGCAGTTCTTC | CASSEGGIRGNEQFF
once | TRBJ2-5 | TRBV6-4 | TRBD1 | TGTGCCAGCTCCAGGGACAGAGAAGAGACCCAGTACTTC | CASSRDREETQYF
- | TRBJ1-1 | TRBV7-9 | - | TGTGCCAGCAGCTTACGGTCGGAGGGGTCTGAAGCTTTCTTT | CASSLRSEGSEAFF
- | TRBJ2-7 | TRBV24-1 | - | TGTGCCACCAGTGACCCGGGCGGGGGCCTATCCTCCTACGAGCAGTACTTC | CATSDPGGGLSSYEQYF
- | TRBJ1-2 | TRBV19 | - | TGTGCCAGTACCCTAACAGAGTCAGTCTATGGCTACACCTTC | CASTLTESVYGYTF
- | TRBJ2-7 | TRBV6-5 | TRBD1 | TGTGCCAGTATCGACAGGGGTGACGAGCAGTACTTC | CASIDRGDEQYF
- | TRBJ2-7 | TRBV19 | TRBD2 | TGTGCCAGCAAAGCGGGGGGCGCGAAGGACCACGAGCAGTACTTC | CASKAGGAKDHEQYF
- | TRBJ2-4 | TRBV5-1 | TRBD1 | TGCGCCAGCAGCTTAATGGGGACAGGGGAAAACATTCAGTACTTC | CASSLMGTGENIQYF
- | TRBJ2-1 | TRBV6-5 | - | TGTGCCAGCAAGGCGGCGGGCCCTCCCTACAATGAGCAGTTCTTC | CASKAAGPPYNEQFF
- | TRBJ1-2 | TRBV18 | - | TGTGCCAGCTCACCGGACAGAAATGGCTACACCTTC | CASSPDRNGYTF
- | TRBJ2-3 | TRBV3-1/TRBV3-2 | TRBD1 | TGTGCCAGCAGCCAAACAGGGGGATTGCGTGATACGCAGTATTTT | CASSQTGGLRDTQYF
- | TRBJ2-3 | TRBV11-3 | - | TGTGCCAGCAGCTTATTAGCGAGCACAGATACGCAGTATTTT | CASSLLASTDTQYF
- | TRBJ2-1 | TRBV7-2 | - | TGTGCCAGCACCCCGGGGAGCTCCTACAATGAGCAGTTCTTC | CASTPGSSYNEQFF
- | TRBJ1-6 | TRBV14 | - | TGTGCCAGCAGCCCATCGAGGGCCGATAATTCACCCCTCCACTTT | CASSPSRADNSPLHF
- | TRBJ1-1 | TRBV7-9 | - | TGTGCCAGCAGACTCAGTCTCGGAGGGACTGAAGCTTTCTTT | CASRLSLGGTEAFF
- | TRBJ2-7 | TRBV29-1 | - | TGCAGCGTGAGTCTACAGGGCCACGAGCAGTACTTC | CSVSLQGHEQYF
once | TRBJ2-5 | TRBV7-2 | TRBD2 | TGTGCCAGCAGCCCCGGACTAGGGGAGACCCAGTACTTC | CASSPGLGETQYF
once | TRBJ2-5 | TRBV5-1 | TRBD1 | TGCGCCAGCAGCTATGGGACAGAAGAGACCCAGTACTTC | CASSYGTEETQYF
- | TRBJ2-7 | TRBV2 | TRBD2 | TGTGCCAGCAGTCGAACGTCCCGGGGGGGCGGGGACCCTTACGAGCAGTACTTC | CASSRTSRGGGDPYEQYF
- | TRBJ1-2 | TRBV5-1 | TRBD1 | TGCGCCAGCAGCCCTGGGCAGGGGACAGGGGTTAGTGGCTACACCTTC | CASSPGQGTGVSGYTF
- | TRBJ2-7 | TRBV9 | - | TGTGCCAGCAGCGTAGATGGGCCCGGATATTCCGAGCAGTACTTC | CASSVDGPGYSEQYF
once | TRBJ1-2 | TRBV4-2 | - | TGTGCCAGCAGCCAAGATCCGGCTGCCACGGGAGGCTACACCTTC | CASSQDPAATGGYTF
- | TRBJ1-4 | TRBV28 | TRBD1 | TGTGCCAGCAGCCGCCCACACAGGGGGGGTGAAAAACTGTTTTTT | CASSRPHRGGEKLFF
once | TRBJ2-7 | TRBV7-9 | TRBD2 | TGTGCCAGCAGCCCCACACCGCTAGCGGGAGGGTACGAGCAGTACTTC | CASSPTPLAGGYEQYF
- | TRBJ2-1 | TRBV9 | TRBD1 | TGTGCCAGCAGCGGCCGGGACAGGGGGAATAATGAGCAGTTCTTC | CASSGRDRGNNEQFF
- | TRBJ1-2 | TRBV27 | - | TGTGCCAGCAGTCGGGACACCCAGCCTATGGGCTACACCTTC | CASSRDTQPMGYTF
- | TRBJ1-6 | TRBV6-5 | TRBD1 | TGTGCCAGCATTGCCGGGACAGGGCTTAATTCACCCCTCCACTTT | CASIAGTGLNSPLHF
once | TRBJ1-1 | TRBV18 | - | TGTGCCAGCTCACCATCCTCAGGGAGGGGGACTGAAGCTTTCTTT | CASSPSSGRGTEAFF